This T cell receptor (beta chain) derives from a study of radiation and T cells in renal cell carcinoma (dated by TCRdb to 2018 to 2020). For context, the study as a whole: Samples were obtained from a clinical trial, in which 15 Gy stereotactic body radiation therapy was delivered to primary renal cell carcinomas and nephrectomy was performed 4 weeks later. A total of approximately 53 samples underwent TCR beta sequencing, made up of some 26 tumors and some 27 peripheral blood samples. In the approximately 53 samples combined, 4,016,671 unique CDR3 nucleotide sequences were found, encoding approximately 2,800,000 unique CDR3 amino acid sequences. Results the study describes overall, beyond this receptor: In blood, the top tumor clonotypes increased between baseline and 2 weeks post-radiation and then shrank by 4 weeks, which suggests that tumor-resident clones expanded only transiently. No pretreatment tumor biopsies were available, so the baseline intratumoral presence of clonotypes could not be determined. The single-armed trial design could not address effects of radiation dose or scheduling on the TCR repertoire. Dynamics of the blood repertoire were not tracked past 4 weeks after treatment.

Following the manufacturer's recommendations, the immunoSEQ kit was used to generate TCR beta libraries from genomic DNA. To prepare libraries, a first multiplex PCR with proprietary primers was run, followed by a second PCR that added unique barcodes, and a bead cleanup was done after each round. A positive control reaction and a negative control reaction, both provided in the kit, were run with every batch of samples. The final libraries underwent checking on an Agilent 4200 TapeStation D1000 ScreenTape, volumetric pooling, and quantification by qPCR. Sequencing ran on an Illumina NextSeq500 with a MidOutput 150-cycle cartridge, using 156 Read1 and 15 Index1 cycles with kit custom primers. The pooled library was loaded at around 1.1 pM, and about 20% PhiX control was spiked in. From the authors' description of their analysis: Vendor-processed data were analyzed in R, and a clonotype was defined as all T cells sharing the same CDR3 nucleotide sequence. For clone abundance analyses, frequencies were normalized to the 10,000 most abundant clones per sample. Public T cell clones, averaging fewer than five per sample, were removed before analysis. Tumor-enriched and baseline blood-enriched clonotypes were defined by at least a 32-fold difference in abundance between compartments. A beta-binomial differential abundance model was used to identify clonotypes that expanded or contracted between blood time points. The Baroni-Urbani and Buser coefficient was used to measure tumor-blood repertoire similarity, and groups were compared with two-tailed Wilcoxon tests in R. This immuneACCESS table, as held by TCRdb, lists in-frame sequences with V and J called but not all clones. Of the missing ones, under half trace to an unresolved V gene in checked studies; the others have no known cause. That table furnishes V, J and clone size, whereas the DNA furnished D and trimming. The sample yields roughly 150,000 clones; 88% were counted once. The biggest ten clones account for roughly 4% of the sample.

V and J lose 0 bases and 11 bases, and a span of 14 bases separates them. Spanning cysteine to phenylalanine, the CDR3 consists of 14 amino acids. The only DNA kept is the CDR3, 42 bases in frame from the first base. From the germline V gene, CDR1 is ENHRY and CDR2 is SYGVKD. The time point label on this specimen signifies: baseline pretreatment blood. The sample's treatment or condition label, in plain terms: 15 Gy SBRT to primary tumor, nephrectomy 4 weeks later. To follow tumor-enriched clonotypes, serial peripheral blood was collected from radiation-treated patients at baseline and at 2 weeks and 4 weeks after SBRT. Renal cell carcinoma with clear cell pathology was present in all patients. Genomic DNA for TCR sequencing was prepared using the QIAamp DNA Blood Mini Kit (Qiagen). The analyses included just those samples that passed every quality control check. With regard to this clone: The antigen it recognizes is unknown. Base qualities are missing; no much larger clone stands one base away.

Specimen: blood, collected from a patient whose treatment included radiotherapy and nephrectomy. The TCR originated in a woman aged 70-85 years with renal cell carcinoma. The V and J segments used are TRBV10-3 and TRBJ1-5, with no confidently assigned D gene. For the CDR3, the sequence is CAISESALRMAQHF. The nucleotides are TGTGCCATCAGTGAGTCTGCGCTGAGAATGGCCCAGCATTTT.